Below, 9 T cell receptor beta chains from the same sample are listed, as sequenced in a study of blood T cell repertoires in COVID-19. Profiled with immunoSEQ multiplex PCR; TCRdb holds only in-frame clones, not every one. Among 90,000 or so clones listed, roughly 90% were seen once. The material sequenced was peripheral blood. These receptors were collected from an older man with active or convalescent COVID-19.

The V and J genes are TRBV5-1 and TRBJ2-3; D remains unclear. The ends were cut back, 4 bases at V and 4 bases at J, with 10 bases in the middle. The CDR3 sequence is 13 residues long. CDR1 is SGHRS and CDR2 is YFSETQ in the germline V gene. Here the CDR3 DNA reads TGCGCCAGCAGCCCGGAGTGGTCAGATACGCAGTATTTT. Amino acid sequence: CASSPEWSDTQYF. Variable domain in full (rest from reference TRBV5-1 and TRBJ2-3): KAGVTQTPRYLIKTRGQQVTLSCSPISGHRSVSWYQQTPGQGLQFLFEYFSETQRNKGNFPGRFSGRQFSNSRSEMNVSTLELGDSALYLCASSPEWSDTQYFGPGTRLTVL.

The chain uses TRBV18 and TRBJ1-6; TRBD1 matches 9 bases. The CDR3 contains 14 residues. V was clipped by 3 bases and J by 6 bases; unmatched bases: 0. Germline assignment: CDR1 KGHSH and CDR2 LQKENI. The CDR3 DNA reads as TGTGCCAGCTCACCGACAGGGGGTAATTCACCCCTCCACTTT. Protein: CASSPTGGNSPLHF.

This clone was counted between two and nine times. The chain has TRBV4-3 and TRBJ2-5, with 10 bases matching TRBD2. Germline loops: CDR1 LGHNA, CDR2 YSLEER. V shed 2 bases and J 9 bases; nucleotides not matched to a gene: 9. The CDR3 is 15 amino acids. The CDR3 sequence: CASSQSRLAGVSQYF. The CDR3, as DNA: TGCGCCAGCAGCCAATCCCGGCTAGCGGGAGTGTCCCAGTACTTC.

This clone was recorded only once. The V gene is TRBV28, the J gene TRBJ1-1; the match to TRBD1 covers 8 bases. Germline CDR1 and CDR2: MDHEN and SYDVKM. V was clipped by 5 bases and J by 4 bases; unmatched bases: 6. The CDR3 extends over 14 amino acids. The chain's CDR3 is CASSPQGGVTEAFF. DNA for the CDR3: TGTGCCAGCAGTCCACAGGGGGGGGTCACTGAAGCTTTCTTT.

This clone was seen just once. The chain uses TRBV5-1 and TRBJ2-7; D gene unclear. Germline values: CDR1 SGHRS, CDR2 YFSETQ. The ends were cut back, 0 bases at V and 5 bases at J, with 6 bases in the middle. The CDR3 has 12 amino acids. Here the CDR3 reads CASSLGAHEQYF. CDR3 sequence (DNA): TGCGCCAGCAGCTTGGGCGCCCACGAGCAGTACTTC.

The rearrangement links TRBV21-1 to TRBJ1-6; no check of the table's D call, TRBD1, against the DNA was made. TRBV21-1 corresponds to a pseudogene. The CDR3 is 16 amino acids. Here the CDR3 DNA reads TGTGCCAGCGGACTTGGGACAGGGGTCGATAATTCACCCCTCCACTTT. Protein product: CASGLGTGVDNSPLHF.

The chain employs TRBV4-1 and TRBJ2-7; TRBD2 matches at 7 bases. The CDR3 covers 14 residues. In germline, CDR1 is MGHRA, CDR2 YSYEKL. V shed 1 base, J shed 2 bases, and the junction held 2 bases outside the gene matches. CDR3 loop: CASSQAGGPYEQYF. CDR3 nucleotide sequence: TGCGCCAGCAGCCAAGCGGGAGGCCCCTACGAGCAGTACTTC.

V gene TRBV30 combines with J gene TRBJ2-7; TRBD2 might be the D (6 bases). Germline assignment: CDR1 GTSNPN and CDR2 SVGIG (reference sequence). Trimming took 0 bases from V and 9 from J, leaving 12 bases between them. The CDR3 is 12 residues long. The CDR3 nucleotides read TGTGCCTGGAGTGTTCTTCCGGGACTGCAGTACTTC. This gives the protein CAWSVLPGLQYF.

V usage is TRBV28 and J usage is TRBJ2-7; 9 positions agree with TRBD1. The CDR3 extends over 15 amino acids. The germline CDR1 and CDR2 sequences are MDHEN and SYDVKM. Trimming at V came to 5 bases and at J to 0 bases, leaving 5 bases not matched to a gene. CDR3 region: CASSRTGAASYEQYF. The CDR3 coding sequence is TGTGCCAGCAGTAGGACAGGGGCAGCCTCCTACGAGCAGTACTTC. Filled out from reference TRBV28 and TRBJ2-7, the complete variable domain reads DVKVTQSSRYLVKRTGEKVFLECVQDMDHENMFWYRQDPGLGLRLIYFSYDVKMKEKGDIPEGYSVSREKKERFSLILESASTNQTSMYLCASSRTGAASYEQYFGPGTRLTVT.